The rows below give T cell receptor beta chains drawn from one sample of a study of shared clonotypes between healthy human individuals. Data came from immunoSEQ multiplex PCR; TCRdb stores just in-frame clones and leaves some out. Among 2 million to 2.5 million clones listed, more than 85% were seen once. The source material was naive CD8+ T cells from PBMCs. The receptors were gathered from a man younger than 30 in good health. Some clones in this sample may be carry-over from other donors' samples. Each CDR3 is given with its conserved first and last residue.

v_call,cdr3_length,cdr3_aa
TRBV28,14,CASSPRQGQGEQYF
TRBV5-1,16,CASSLEGLLRDYEQYF
TRBV10-3,12,CAISQVRGEQYF
TRBV10-3,16,CAISESWGRNNEKLFF
TRBV7-3,12,CASSEYGGELFF
TRBV6-5,14,CASSYGRAPYEQYF
TRBV27,14,CASSLGLAYNEQFF
TRBV7-9,14,CASSSTSGSDTQYF
TRBV5-4,15,CASSPRDKPTYEQYF
TRBV27,15,CASSPSGPINYGYTF
TRBV5-6,16,CASSSDRALNTGELFF
TRBV28,17,CASSLWERSVGRETQYF
TRBV6-1,13,CASSEGLLYGYTF
TRBV5-4,11,CASSLRGEAFF
TRBV11-2,11,CASRSGTEAFF
TRBV7-9,14,CASSLGRMGTEAFF
TRBV6-5,14,CASSAGVRAETQYF
TRBV5-1,16,CASSQLTRGDGYEQYF
TRBV10-3,14,CAISPTGGDTEAFF
TRBV7-8,15,CASSPHGRKAGELFF
TRBV6-1,14,CASSGTGRVQPQHF
TRBV4-2,17,CASSQDPTGLSGNTIYF
TRBV4-2,15,CASSQAEQVNYGYTF
TRBV9,15,CASSGSGSPYNEQFF